This T cell receptor (beta chain) was captured in a study of T cell responses to AZD1222 COVID-19 vaccine. Turning to the study itself: Combined were second doses at about 4 or about 12 weeks. Findings and limits, study-wide: Spike-specific TCR breadth and depth rose after two AZD1222 doses.

Profiling relied on immunoSEQ multiplex PCR, and the TCRdb table lists in-frame clones only, not all of them. Of 150,000 or so clones detected, about nine tenths appear once; the ten largest clones hold approximately 2%. As regards this clone: Its target is not known.

Germline V gives CDR1 LNHDA, CDR2 SQIVND (reference sequence). This CDR3 comprises 15 residues. Trimming at V came to 5 bases and at J to 0 bases, leaving 4 bases not matched to a gene. The starting material was peripheral blood, obtained on day 0 of AZD1222 vaccination. This receptor was taken from an adult in good health. The J gene is TRBJ1-5, the V gene TRBV19, with TRBD1 matching 7 bases. The DNA for the CDR3 is TGTGCCAGTAGTTGGGGACAGAATAGCAATCAGCCCCAGCATTTT. Translating gives CASSWGQNSNQPQHF.